This T cell receptor (beta chain) was captured by sequencing in a study of blood T cell repertoires in COVID-19. Clones were sequenced by immunoSEQ multiplex PCR, and TCRdb holds only the in-frame ones, with some missing. The sample lists hundreds of thousands of clones, 70% to 90% occurring once. CDR1 and CDR2 (germline): SGHNT, YYREEE (reference sequence). This CDR3 is 12 amino acids long. Only a few counts were recorded for this clone. One end of the junction fails to match germline, which may point to a read error. The chain links TRBV5-4 to TRBJ1-2; D possibly corresponds to TRBD1 (5 bases). This clonotype was sampled from a woman in her forties or fifties with active or convalescent COVID-19. Material: peripheral blood. CDR3 sequence (DNA): TGTGCCAGCAGCTTAACAGGCCTCTTTCCTCTTTTC. It yields the protein CASSLTGLFPLF.